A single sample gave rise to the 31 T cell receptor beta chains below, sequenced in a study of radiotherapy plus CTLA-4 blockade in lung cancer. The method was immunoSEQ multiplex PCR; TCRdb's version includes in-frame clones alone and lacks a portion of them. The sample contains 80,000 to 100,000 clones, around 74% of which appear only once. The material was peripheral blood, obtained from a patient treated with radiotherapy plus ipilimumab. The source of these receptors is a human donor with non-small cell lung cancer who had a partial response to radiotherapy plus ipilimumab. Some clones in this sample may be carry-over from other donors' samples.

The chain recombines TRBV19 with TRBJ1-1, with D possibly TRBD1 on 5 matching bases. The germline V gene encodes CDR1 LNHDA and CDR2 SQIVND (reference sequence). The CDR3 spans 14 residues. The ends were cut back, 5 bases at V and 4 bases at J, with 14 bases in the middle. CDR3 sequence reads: CASSYGGIGTEAFF. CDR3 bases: TGTGCCAGTAGTTACGGGGGGATCGGCACTGAAGCTTTCTTT. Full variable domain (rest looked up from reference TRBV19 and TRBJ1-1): DGGITQSPKYLFRKEGQNVTLSCEQNLNHDAMYWYRQDPGQGLRLIYYSQIVNDFQKGDIAEGYSVSREKKESFPLTVTSAQKNPTAFYLCASSYGGIGTEAFFGQGTRLTVV.

The CDR3 nucleotides are TGTGCCAGCAGCCCTTACATTGGCAGGGCCTACGAGCAGTACTTC. It yields the protein CASSPYIGRAYEQYF. The V call is TRBV7-2, the J call TRBJ2-7, with a weak D call TRBD1 (5 bases). The V gene's germline CDR1 is SGHTA and CDR2 FQGNSA. The CDR3 is 15 amino acids. V was shortened by 5 bases and J by 2 bases, with 16 bases between the two germline ends.

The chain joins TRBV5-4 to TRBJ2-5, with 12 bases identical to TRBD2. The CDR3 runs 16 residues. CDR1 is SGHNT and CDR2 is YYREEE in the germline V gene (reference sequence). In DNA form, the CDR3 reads TGTGCAGCGGCTAGCGGGGGGGCCGCGTACCAAGAGACCCAGTACTTC. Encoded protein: CAAASGGAAYQETQYF. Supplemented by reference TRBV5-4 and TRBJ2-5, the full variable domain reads ETGVTQSPTHLIKTRGQQVTLRCSSQSGHNTVSWYQQALGQGPQFIFQYYREEENGRGNFPPRFSGLQFPNYSSELNVNALELDDSALYLCAAASGGAAYQETQYFGPGTRLLVL.

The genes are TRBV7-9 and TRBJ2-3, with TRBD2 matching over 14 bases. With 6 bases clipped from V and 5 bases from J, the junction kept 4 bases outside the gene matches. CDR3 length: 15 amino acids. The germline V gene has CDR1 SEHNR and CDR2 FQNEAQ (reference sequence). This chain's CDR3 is CASRPGTSGRDTQYF. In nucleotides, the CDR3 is TGTGCCAGCAGACCCGGGACTAGCGGGAGAGATACGCAGTATTTT.

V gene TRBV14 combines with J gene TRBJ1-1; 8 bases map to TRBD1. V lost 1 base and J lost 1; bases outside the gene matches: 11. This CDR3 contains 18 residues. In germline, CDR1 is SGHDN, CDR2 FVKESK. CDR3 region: CASSQAGGWTGRNTEAFF. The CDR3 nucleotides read TGTGCCAGCAGCCAAGCGGGGGGTTGGACAGGGAGGAACACTGAAGCTTTCTTT.

CDR3 DNA: TGTGCCAGCAGCTGGGACAAGTTTCGAGAAAAACTGTTTTTT. Protein product: CASSWDKFREKLFF. The rearrangement joins TRBV12-1 to TRBJ1-4; the D call TRBD1 from the table was never checked on the DNA. TRBV12-1 is a pseudogene locus. This CDR3 contains 14 residues.

The CDR3 loop is CASSETGTSGRYEQYF. CDR3 nucleotide sequence: TGCGCCAGCAGTGAGACCGGGACTAGCGGGAGGTACGAGCAGTACTTC. The rearrangement uses TRBV10-1 and TRBJ2-7; TRBD2 agrees at 15 bases. The CDR3 is made up of 16 amino acids. V shed 2 bases and J 4 bases; nucleotides not matched to a gene: 3. Germline CDR1 and CDR2: WNHNN and SYGVQD (reference sequence).

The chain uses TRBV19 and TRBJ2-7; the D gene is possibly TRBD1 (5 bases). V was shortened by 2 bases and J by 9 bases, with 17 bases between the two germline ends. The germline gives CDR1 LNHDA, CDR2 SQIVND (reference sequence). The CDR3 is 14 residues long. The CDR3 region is CASSIFQGSEWQYF. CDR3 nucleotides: TGTGCCAGTAGTATATTCCAGGGCTCTGAATGGCAGTACTTC.

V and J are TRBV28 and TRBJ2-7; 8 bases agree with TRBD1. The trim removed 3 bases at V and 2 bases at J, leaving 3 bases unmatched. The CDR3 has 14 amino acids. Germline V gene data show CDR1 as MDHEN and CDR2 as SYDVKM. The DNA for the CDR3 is TGTGCCAGCAGTTTGACGGACAGGGCCTACGAGCAGTACTTC. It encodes CASSLTDRAYEQYF.

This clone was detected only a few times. The CDR3 spells CASSYQWRGTEAFF. DNA for the CDR3: TGTGCCAGCAGTTACCAGTGGAGGGGCACTGAAGCTTTCTTT. The rearrangement uses TRBV6-5 and TRBJ1-1, with D perhaps matching TRBD1 (5 bases). Looked up from germline, CDR1 is MNHEY and CDR2 is SVGAGI. CDR3 length equals 14 residues. Trimming took 2 bases from V and 4 from J, leaving 11 bases between them.

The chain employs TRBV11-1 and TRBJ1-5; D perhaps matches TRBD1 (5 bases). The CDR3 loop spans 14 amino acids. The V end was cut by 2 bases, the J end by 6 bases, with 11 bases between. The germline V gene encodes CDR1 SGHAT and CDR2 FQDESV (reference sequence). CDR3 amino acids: CASSLNSGSQPQHF. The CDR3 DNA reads TGTGCCAGCAGCTTAAATTCAGGGTCTCAGCCCCAGCATTTT.

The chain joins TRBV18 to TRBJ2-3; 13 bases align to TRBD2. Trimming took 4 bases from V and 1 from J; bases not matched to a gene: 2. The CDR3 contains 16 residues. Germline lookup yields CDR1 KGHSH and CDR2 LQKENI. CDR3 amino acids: CASSLTSGRGTDTQYF. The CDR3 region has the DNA TGTGCCAGCTCACTTACTAGCGGGAGGGGCACAGATACGCAGTATTTT. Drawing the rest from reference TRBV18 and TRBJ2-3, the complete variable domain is NAGVMQNPRHLVRRRGQEARLRCSPMKGHSHVYWYRQLPEEGLKFMVYLQKENIIDESGMPKERFSAEFPKEGPSILRIQQVVRGDSAAYFCASSLTSGRGTDTQYFGPGTRLTVL.

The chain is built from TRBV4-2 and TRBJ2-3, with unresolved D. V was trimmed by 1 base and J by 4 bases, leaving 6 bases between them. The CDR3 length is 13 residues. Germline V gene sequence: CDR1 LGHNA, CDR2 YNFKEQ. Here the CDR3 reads CASSQVVADTQYF. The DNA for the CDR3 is TGTGCCAGCAGCCAAGTGGTAGCAGATACGCAGTATTTT.

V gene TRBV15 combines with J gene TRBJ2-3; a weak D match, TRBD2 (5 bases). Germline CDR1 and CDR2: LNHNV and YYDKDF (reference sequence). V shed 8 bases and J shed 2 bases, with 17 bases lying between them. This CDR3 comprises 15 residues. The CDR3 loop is CATSFRGSTTDTQYF. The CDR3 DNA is TGTGCCACCTCCTTTCGGGGTTCCACCACAGATACGCAGTATTTT.

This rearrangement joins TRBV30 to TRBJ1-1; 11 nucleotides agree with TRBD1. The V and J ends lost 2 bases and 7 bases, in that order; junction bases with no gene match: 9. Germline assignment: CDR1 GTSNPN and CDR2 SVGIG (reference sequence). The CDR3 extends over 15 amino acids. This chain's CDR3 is CAWSNRGQGVYEAFF. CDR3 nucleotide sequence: TGTGCCTGGAGTAACCGGGGACAGGGGGTGTATGAAGCTTTCTTT.

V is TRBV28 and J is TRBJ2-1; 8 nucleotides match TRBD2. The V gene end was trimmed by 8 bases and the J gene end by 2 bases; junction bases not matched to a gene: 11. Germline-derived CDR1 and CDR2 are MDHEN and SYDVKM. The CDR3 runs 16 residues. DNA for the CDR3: TGTGCCAGCTGGGGGCCCCAGCGGGAGCCCTACAATGAGCAGTTCTTC. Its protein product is CASWGPQREPYNEQFF.

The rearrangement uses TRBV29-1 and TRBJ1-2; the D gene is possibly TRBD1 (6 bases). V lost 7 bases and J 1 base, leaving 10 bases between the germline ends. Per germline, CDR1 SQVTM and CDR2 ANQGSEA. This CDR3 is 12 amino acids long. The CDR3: CSGTARNYGYTF. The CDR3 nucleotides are TGCAGCGGGACAGCCCGTAACTATGGCTACACCTTC.

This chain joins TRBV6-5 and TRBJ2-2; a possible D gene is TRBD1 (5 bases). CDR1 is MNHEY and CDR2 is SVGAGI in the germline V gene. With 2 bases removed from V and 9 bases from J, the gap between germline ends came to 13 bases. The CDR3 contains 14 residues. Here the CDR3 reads CASSYPPTGWELFF. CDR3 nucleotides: TGTGCCAGCAGTTACCCTCCCACAGGTTGGGAGCTGTTTTTT.

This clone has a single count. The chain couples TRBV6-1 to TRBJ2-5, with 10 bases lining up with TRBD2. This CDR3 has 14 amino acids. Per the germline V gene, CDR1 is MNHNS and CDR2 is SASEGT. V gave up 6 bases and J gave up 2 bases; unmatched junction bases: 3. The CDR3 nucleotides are TGTGCCAGCAGAACTAGCGGGGCACAAGAGACCCAGTACTTC. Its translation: CASRTSGAQETQYF.

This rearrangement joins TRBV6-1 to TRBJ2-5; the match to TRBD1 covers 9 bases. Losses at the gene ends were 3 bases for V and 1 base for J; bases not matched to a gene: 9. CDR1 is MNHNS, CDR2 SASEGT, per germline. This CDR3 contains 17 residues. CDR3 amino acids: CASSDSLKGQGQETQYF. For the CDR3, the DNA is TGTGCCAGCAGTGACAGCCTGAAGGGACAGGGCCAAGAGACCCAGTACTTC.

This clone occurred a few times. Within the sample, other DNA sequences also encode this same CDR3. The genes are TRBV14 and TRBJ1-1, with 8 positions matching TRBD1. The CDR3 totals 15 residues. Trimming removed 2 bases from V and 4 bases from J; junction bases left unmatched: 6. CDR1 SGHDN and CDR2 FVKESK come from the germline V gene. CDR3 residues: CASSQRQGIITEAFF. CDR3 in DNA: TGTGCCAGCAGCCAAAGACAGGGGATAATCACTGAAGCTTTCTTT. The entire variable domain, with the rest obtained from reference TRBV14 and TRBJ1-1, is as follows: EAGVTQFPSHSVIEKGQTVTLRCDPISGHDNLYWYRRVMGKEIKFLLHFVKESKQDESGMPNNRFLAERTGGTYSTLKVQPAELEDSGVYFCASSQRQGIITEAFFGQGTRLTVV.

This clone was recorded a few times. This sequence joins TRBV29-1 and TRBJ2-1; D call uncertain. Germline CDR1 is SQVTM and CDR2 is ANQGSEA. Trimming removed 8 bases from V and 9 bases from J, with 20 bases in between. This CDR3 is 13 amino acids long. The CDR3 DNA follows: TGCAGCTCTGCCGCGGCCCACTTCGCTGAGCAGTTCTTC. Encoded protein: CSSAAAHFAEQFF.

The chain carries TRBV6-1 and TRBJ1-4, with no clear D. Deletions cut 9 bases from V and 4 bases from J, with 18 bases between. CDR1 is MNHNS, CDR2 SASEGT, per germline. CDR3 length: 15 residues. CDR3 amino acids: CASSMAQAYNEKLFF. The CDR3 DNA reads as TGTGCCAGTAGTATGGCTCAGGCCTATAATGAAAAACTGTTTTTT.

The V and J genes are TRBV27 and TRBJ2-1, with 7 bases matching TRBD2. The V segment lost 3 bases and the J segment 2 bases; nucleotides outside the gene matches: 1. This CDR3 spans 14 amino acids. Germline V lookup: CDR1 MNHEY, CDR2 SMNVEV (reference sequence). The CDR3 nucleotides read TGTGCCAGCAGTTTCGGGGGGACCTACAATGAGCAGTTCTTC. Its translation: CASSFGGTYNEQFF.

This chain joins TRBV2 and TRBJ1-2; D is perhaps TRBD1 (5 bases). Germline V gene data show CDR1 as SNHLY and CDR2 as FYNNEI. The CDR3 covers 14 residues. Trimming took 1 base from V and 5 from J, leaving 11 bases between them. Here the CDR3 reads CASSEGRQRYGYTF. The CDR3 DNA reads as TGTGCCAGCAGTGAAGGGAGACAGAGATATGGCTACACCTTC.

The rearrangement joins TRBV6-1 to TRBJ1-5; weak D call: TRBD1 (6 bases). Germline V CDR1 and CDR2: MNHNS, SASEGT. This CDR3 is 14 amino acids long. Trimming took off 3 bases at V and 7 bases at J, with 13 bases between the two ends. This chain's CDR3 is CASSDLGGGQPQHF. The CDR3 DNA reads TGTGCCAGCAGTGATTTAGGGGGTGGGCAGCCCCAGCATTTT.

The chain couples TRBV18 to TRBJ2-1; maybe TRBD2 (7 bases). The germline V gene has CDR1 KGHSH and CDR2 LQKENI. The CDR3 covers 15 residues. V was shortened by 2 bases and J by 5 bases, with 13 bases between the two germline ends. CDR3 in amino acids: CASSPGRGNNNEQFF. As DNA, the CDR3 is TGTGCCAGCTCACCAGGGAGGGGGAACAACAATGAGCAGTTCTTC.

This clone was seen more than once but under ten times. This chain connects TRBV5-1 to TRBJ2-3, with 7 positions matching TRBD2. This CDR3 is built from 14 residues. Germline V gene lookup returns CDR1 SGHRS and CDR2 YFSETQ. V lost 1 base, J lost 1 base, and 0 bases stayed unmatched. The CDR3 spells CASSLTSGTDTQYF. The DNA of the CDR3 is TGCGCCAGCAGCTTGACTAGCGGCACAGATACGCAGTATTTT.

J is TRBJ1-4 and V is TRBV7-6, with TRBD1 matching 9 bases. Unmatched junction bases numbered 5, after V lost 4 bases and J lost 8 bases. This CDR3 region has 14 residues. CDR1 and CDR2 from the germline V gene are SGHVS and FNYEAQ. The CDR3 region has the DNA TGTGCCAGCAGCTCACAGGGGGCGAGGGAAAAACTGTTTTTT. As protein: CASSSQGAREKLFF.

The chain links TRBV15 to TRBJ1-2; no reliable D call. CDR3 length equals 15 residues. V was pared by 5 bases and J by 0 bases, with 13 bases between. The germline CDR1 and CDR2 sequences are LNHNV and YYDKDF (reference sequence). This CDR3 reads CATSGGREANYGYTF. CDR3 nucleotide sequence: TGTGCCACCAGCGGCGGACGGGAAGCTAACTATGGCTACACCTTC. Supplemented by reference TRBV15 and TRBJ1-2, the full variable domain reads DAMVIQNPRYQVTQFGKPVTLSCSQTLNHNVMYWYQQKSSQAPKLLFHYYDKDFNNEADTPDNFQSRRPNTSFCFLDIRSPGLGDTAMYLCATSGGREANYGYTFGSGTRLTVV.

The CDR3 bases are TGCAGCGTTGAACCTAGCGGGGTTCCTGAGCAGTTCTTC. Translation: CSVEPSGVPEQFF. The gene calls are TRBV29-1 and TRBJ2-1; 9 bases agree with TRBD2. The germline V gene has CDR1 SQVTM and CDR2 ANQGSEA. This CDR3 region has 13 residues. The ends lost 2 bases at V and 9 bases at J; junction bases unmatched: 5.